This T cell receptor (beta chain) was documented in a study of blood T cell repertoires in COVID-19 (dated by TCRdb to about 2020). About the full investigation: The collaborator samples originated in the United States, Italy and Spain and spanned the acute and convalescent phases of COVID-19. The material from the prospective study consisted of cDNA or gDNA derived from T cells, B-cell-depleted T cells, or PBMCs. Subjects who had been exposed to COVID-19, were actively infected with it, or had recovered from it provided the deeply sampled blood TCRbeta repertoires that made up the dataset. The repertoires were made available in a free public database intended to serve as a resource for research on the immune response to SARS-CoV-2. Samples came from the ongoing ImmuneRACE study (first 160 participants) plus 1,254 subjects from 6 global collaborators. Nearly every sample came with metadata listing a de-identified subject ID, COVID-19 status, age in years and sex. Where HLA class I and class II types were available, the types were taken from metadata supplied by the sample provider, not from assay-based typing.

The germline V gene (reference sequence) sets CDR1 to MNHEY and CDR2 to SMNVEV. Compared with germline, V lacks 7 bases and J lacks 8 bases; bases without a gene match: 6. The CDR3 spans 12 residues, from the cysteine through the phenylalanine. The CDR3 DNA has 36 bases and is translated from base 1. TCRbeta CDR3 regions were amplified from genomic DNA by means of the immunoSEQ Assay, a bias-controlled multiplex PCR. Under the source paper's analysis protocol: The number of nucleated cells in each sample was estimated from the amplification of reference gene primers within the assay. To quantify the absolute abundance of each unique TCRbeta CDR3 rearrangement, sequence reads were collapsed and filtered. Productive Simpson clonality was computed per sample as the square root of Simpson's diversity index over productive rearrangements. TCRdb obtained this table from immuneACCESS and retained in-frame rearrangements with V and J assigned. These tables miss some clones; where compared with another copy, unresolved V genes account for less than half of the shortfall, and the remainder is unexplained. D and trimming come from the DNA, and the V and J calls and clone size come from that table. Present in this sample are around 60,000 clones, 75% to 90% of which were seen just once. The leading ten clones occupy about 18% of the sample.

One collaborating source in Seattle enrolled patients while the patients were actively infected and followed the patients over time throughout the course of disease. Each collaborating institution followed its own protocols to collect whole blood in K2EDTA tubes. For TCRbeta analysis, collaborators shipped samples as frozen whole blood, isolated PBMCs, or DNA extracted from either of those sample types. Study-level results and caveats: The amount of clinical and demographic metadata varied by source and participant and was provided uncurated.

Details on this clone: Its antigen target is currently unknown. Base quality data are lacking; no much larger clone is found one base away.

The rearrangement combines TRBV27 with TRBJ1-2, and TRBD1 aligns with 8 junction nucleotides. The clonotype comes from a woman aged 60-75 years with COVID-19, enrolled during active disease. Sequenced sample: peripheral blood. CDR3 loop: CASTSTGVGYTF. The bases are TGTGCCAGCACCTCGACAGGGGTCGGCTACACCTTC.